A selection of T cell receptor beta chains follows, all from one sample in a study of T cells in localized non-small cell lung cancer. Produced via immunoSEQ multiplex PCR; TCRdb's table is partial and in-frame only. Of around 6,400 clones detected, 20% to 25% appear once; the ten largest clones hold approximately 9.8%. The starting material was lung tumor tissue, obtained before any cancer treatment. The source is an older female donor with stage I lung adenocarcinoma. The CDR3 runs from the conserved cysteine through the conserved F or W. Each record gives: J gene, clone size, V gene, D gene, CDR3 DNA, CDR3 protein. The D gene is left open where the match is weak. Clone size is given for some rows only: seen once, a few or many times, or a class if the clone is expanded.

j_call: TRBJ2-1
clone_size: -
v_call: TRBV11-3
d_call: -
cdr3_nt: TGTGCCAGCAGCTGGGGAGCGGGCCTGAACAATGAGCAGTTCTTC
cdr3_aa: CASSWGAGLNNEQFF

j_call: TRBJ2-7
clone_size: few
v_call: TRBV11-3
d_call: -
cdr3_nt: TGTGCCAGCAGCTTAGGGGGGGACGGCTCCTACGAGCAGTACTTC
cdr3_aa: CASSLGGDGSYEQYF

j_call: TRBJ1-1
clone_size: few
v_call: TRBV28
d_call: -
cdr3_nt: TGTGCCAGTACTACGGGGGGCGCAATCTACACTGAAGCTTTCTTT
cdr3_aa: CASTTGGAIYTEAFF

j_call: TRBJ2-4
clone_size: few
v_call: TRBV11-3
d_call: -
cdr3_nt: TGTGCCAGCACCCCGGGCCCCCAGAAAAACATTCAGTACTTC
cdr3_aa: CASTPGPQKNIQYF

j_call: TRBJ2-3
clone_size: few
v_call: TRBV9
d_call: -
cdr3_nt: TGTGCCAGCAGCGTAGGGGGGGAAGTTCGCACAGATACGCAGTATTTT
cdr3_aa: CASSVGGEVRTDTQYF

j_call: TRBJ2-2
clone_size: few
v_call: TRBV11-3
d_call: -
cdr3_nt: TGTGCCAGCAGCCAAGGGGAAGGAAGAGGGGGCACCGGGGAGCTGTTTTTT
cdr3_aa: CASSQGEGRGGTGELFF

j_call: TRBJ1-2
clone_size: -
v_call: TRBV19
d_call: -
cdr3_nt: TGTGCCAGTAGTTTTCAAGGACAGTATGGCTACACCTTC
cdr3_aa: CASSFQGQYGYTF

j_call: TRBJ2-7
clone_size: medium-sized
v_call: TRBV11-3
d_call: TRBD2
cdr3_nt: TGTGCCAGCAGCCCAAGCGGCGGGAGATACGAGCAGTACTTC
cdr3_aa: CASSPSGGRYEQYF

j_call: TRBJ1-4
clone_size: -
v_call: TRBV30
d_call: -
cdr3_nt: TGTGCCTGGAGTGGCCCAGGAATCAATGAAAAACTGTTTTTT
cdr3_aa: CAWSGPGINEKLFF

j_call: TRBJ1-2
clone_size: -
v_call: TRBV11-3
d_call: -
cdr3_nt: TGTGCCAGCAGCAGAGGACAGAACCGTAACTATGGCTACACCTTC
cdr3_aa: CASSRGQNRNYGYTF

j_call: TRBJ1-5
clone_size: -
v_call: TRBV10-2
d_call: -
cdr3_nt: TGCGCCAGCTCTTCCGTTAGCAATCAGCCCCAGCATTTT
cdr3_aa: CASSSVSNQPQHF

j_call: TRBJ1-4
clone_size: medium-sized
v_call: TRBV29-1
d_call: -
cdr3_nt: TGCAGCGTTGCTGAGGGCGATGAAAAACTGTTTTTT
cdr3_aa: CSVAEGDEKLFF

j_call: TRBJ2-3
clone_size: -
v_call: TRBV11-3
d_call: -
cdr3_nt: TGTGCCAGCAGCTCCAGCGGGTTGGGCACAGATACGCAGTATTTT
cdr3_aa: CASSSSGLGTDTQYF

j_call: TRBJ2-3
clone_size: many
v_call: TRBV11-3
d_call: TRBD2
cdr3_nt: TGTGCCAGCAGCTTACGGACTAGCGGCGCTAGCACAGATACGCAGTATTTT
cdr3_aa: CASSLRTSGASTDTQYF

j_call: TRBJ2-1
clone_size: -
v_call: TRBV9
d_call: -
cdr3_nt: TGTGCCAGCAGTGAGAGGACACGATGGGACAATGAGCAGTTCTTC
cdr3_aa: CASSERTRWDNEQFF

j_call: TRBJ1-4
clone_size: medium-sized
v_call: TRBV11-3
d_call: -
cdr3_nt: TGTGCCAGCAGCTTTGGGCCTTCGGGGGTTGGTGAAAAACTGTTTTTT
cdr3_aa: CASSFGPSGVGEKLFF

j_call: TRBJ2-3
clone_size: -
v_call: TRBV19
d_call: -
cdr3_nt: TGTGCCACCCAAGGACAGTTTGGAGATACGCAGTATTTT
cdr3_aa: CATQGQFGDTQYF

j_call: TRBJ1-5
clone_size: few
v_call: TRBV7-8
d_call: -
cdr3_nt: TGTGCCAGCAGCTTTCAACCGGATCAGCCCCAGCATTTT
cdr3_aa: CASSFQPDQPQHF

j_call: TRBJ1-1
clone_size: few
v_call: TRBV29-1
d_call: -
cdr3_nt: TGCAGCGTTGTGATTCAGGACAACGAGGCTTTCTTT
cdr3_aa: CSVVIQDNEAFF

j_call: TRBJ1-1
clone_size: few
v_call: TRBV6-8
d_call: -
cdr3_nt: TGTGCCAGCAGTTACAGGGGGAACACTGAAGCTTTCTTT
cdr3_aa: CASSYRGNTEAFF

j_call: TRBJ2-7
clone_size: few
v_call: TRBV28
d_call: TRBD1
cdr3_nt: TGTGCCAGCAGTACCCCCGGGACAGCGGCCTACGAGCAGTACTTC
cdr3_aa: CASSTPGTAAYEQYF

j_call: TRBJ2-1
clone_size: -
v_call: TRBV5-1
d_call: TRBD2
cdr3_nt: TGCGCCAGCACCACGGGGACTAGCGGGAACCATGAGCAGTTCTTC
cdr3_aa: CASTTGTSGNHEQFF